This T cell receptor beta chain was captured in a study of PD-L1 blockade in urothelial cancer. CDR1 is MNHEY and CDR2 is SVGAGI in the germline V gene. Deletions cut 7 bases from V and 3 bases from J, with 13 bases between. The CDR3 covers 14 residues. This clone appeared once. This table comes from immunoSEQ multiplex PCR, and its TCRdb copy is limited to in-frame clones, with some not included. The sample shows about 100,000 clones, approximately 85% of them seen only once. The chain uses TRBV6-5 and TRBJ1-5, with a weak D call TRBD1 (5 bases). Sequenced material: PBMCs, taken around atezolizumab (anti-PD-L1) treatment. The TCR sequence derives from a man aged 50-59 years with urothelial cancer. This CDR3 reads CASTTGGPNQPQHF. The CDR3 DNA is TGTGCCAGCACCACGGGGGGACCCAATCAGCCCCAGCATTTT.